Following are 13 T cell receptor beta chains from one sample sequenced in a study of blood T cell repertoires in COVID-19. The table came from immunoSEQ multiplex PCR; TCRdb's copy has only in-frame clones and leaves some out. The table lists 390,000 or so clones, nearly 90% of them singletons. Material for sequencing was peripheral blood. These receptors were collected from a man between 18 and 29 years old with active or convalescent COVID-19.

This clone was detected only once. The gene calls are TRBV7-2 and TRBJ1-2, with D possibly matching TRBD1 (6 bases). CDR3 length equals 14 residues. Germline V gene sequence: CDR1 SGHTA, CDR2 FQGNSA. The ends were cut back, 1 base at V and 4 bases at J, with 10 bases in the middle. The CDR3 sequence: CASSLDGRGYGYTF. CDR3 nucleotide sequence: TGTGCCAGCAGCTTAGATGGCAGGGGCTATGGCTACACCTTC.

The V call is TRBV28, the J call TRBJ1-6, with D possibly being TRBD1 (5 bases). Deletions cut 3 bases from V and 0 bases from J, with 12 bases between. CDR3 size: 17 residues. Germline V gene lookup returns CDR1 MDHEN and CDR2 SYDVKM. The CDR3 region is CASSFSGLGSYNSPLHF. The CDR3 nucleotides are TGTGCCAGCAGTTTCTCAGGGCTTGGCTCCTATAATTCACCCCTCCACTTT.

This chain uses TRBV19 with TRBJ2-7, with a possible D match to TRBD1 (6 bases). Trimming left V 4 bases short and J 0 bases short, with 13 bases between. Germline loops: CDR1 LNHDA, CDR2 SQIVND (reference sequence). CDR3 size: 15 residues. CDR3: CASSREGTNSYEQYF. The CDR3 DNA reads as TGTGCCAGTAGTAGAGAGGGGACAAACTCCTACGAGCAGTACTTC.

J is TRBJ1-2 and V is TRBV4-1; possibly TRBD1 for D (5 bases). The CDR3 covers 15 residues. Germline values: CDR1 MGHRA, CDR2 YSYEKL. V was shortened by 0 bases and J by 0 bases, with 8 bases between the two germline ends. Here the CDR3 DNA reads TGCGCCAGCAGCCAAGAGGGCAGGGCTAACTATGGCTACACCTTC. Protein product: CASSQEGRANYGYTF.

Here the CDR3 reads CASTFSIGGEGKDTEAFF. As DNA, the CDR3 is TGTGCCAGCACTTTCTCTATCGGAGGGGAAGGAAAGGACACTGAAGCTTTCTTT. The gene calls are TRBV6-2 or TRBV6-3 and TRBJ1-1; D is perhaps TRBD1 (5 bases). The CDR3 has 18 residues. Germline-derived CDR1 and CDR2 are MNHEY and SVGEGT. Trimming left V 7 bases short and J 3 bases short, with 27 bases between.

The gene calls are TRBV11-2 and TRBJ2-7, with 8 bases matching TRBD1. V dropped 2 bases and J dropped 5; count of bases not matched to a gene: 5. This CDR3 has 14 residues. Germline values: CDR1 SGHAT, CDR2 FQNNGV. The CDR3 sequence is CASSLLGQGDEQYF. The CDR3 DNA sequence: TGTGCCAGCAGCTTACTTGGACAGGGTGACGAGCAGTACTTC.

The rearrangement joins TRBV2 to TRBJ2-7; D is uncertain. V lost 7 bases to trimming and J lost 3 bases, with 7 bases between them. Per the germline V gene, CDR1 is SNHLY and CDR2 is FYNNEI. This CDR3 comprises 11 residues. The CDR3 here is CASNTIYEQYF. As DNA, the CDR3 is TGTGCCAGCAACACAATCTACGAGCAGTACTTC.

The CDR3 loop is CASSQGAENIQYF. Here the CDR3 DNA reads TGTGCCAGCAGTCAGGGGGCGGAAAACATTCAGTACTTC. The chain joins TRBV11-2 to TRBJ2-4, with 8 positions matching TRBD1. The CDR3 runs to 13 residues. The germline V gene encodes CDR1 SGHAT and CDR2 FQNNGV. Trimming cost V 6 bases and J 5 bases; bases outside gene matches: 3.

This chain uses TRBV28 with TRBJ1-4; D is possibly TRBD1 (6 bases). Germline CDR1 reads MDHEN; CDR2 reads SYDVKM. V lost 1 base and J lost 8, with 11 bases in between. There are 14 residues in the CDR3. The CDR3 DNA reads as TGTGCCAGCAGTTTATCAGGGGCGAGCGAAAAACTGTTTTTT. It yields the protein CASSLSGASEKLFF.

The V and J genes are TRBV5-1 and TRBJ2-5; TRBD2 is a possible D gene (6 bases). V lost 5 bases to trimming and J lost 7 bases, with 15 bases between them. The CDR3 runs 13 residues. The V gene's germline CDR1 is SGHRS and CDR2 YFSETQ. The CDR3 loop reads CASSPEGRGTQYF. In DNA, the CDR3 is TGCGCCAGCAGTCCAGAGGGGCGGGGGACCCAGTACTTC.

The gene calls are TRBV4-1 and TRBJ2-2; 9 bases line up with TRBD2. Trimming cost V 2 bases and J 4 bases; bases outside gene matches: 5. This CDR3 region has 16 residues. Germline V gene sequence: CDR1 MGHRA, CDR2 YSYEKL. CDR3 sequence: CASSQYPGLATGELFF. The DNA for the CDR3 is TGCGCCAGCAGCCAATACCCGGGACTAGCCACCGGGGAGCTGTTTTTT.

The V gene is TRBV28, the J gene TRBJ2-7; perhaps TRBD1 as D (6 bases). Trimming stripped 6 bases from V and 6 bases from J, with 18 bases between. Germline CDR1 reads MDHEN; CDR2 reads SYDVKM. This CDR3 is built from 14 residues. This chain's CDR3 is CASSRSRGFGEQYF. Here the CDR3 DNA reads TGTGCCAGCAGCCGCTCCAGGGGTTTTGGCGAGCAGTACTTC.

The rearrangement uses TRBV29-1 and TRBJ1-1; 7 bases are shared with TRBD1. CDR1 is SQVTM and CDR2 is ANQGSEA in the germline V gene. The CDR3 covers 14 residues. Trimming cost V 5 bases and J 1 base; bases outside gene matches: 7. The CDR3 DNA follows: TGCAGCGTTATGGGGGACAGACAGAACACTGAAGCTTTCTTT. It encodes CSVMGDRQNTEAFF.